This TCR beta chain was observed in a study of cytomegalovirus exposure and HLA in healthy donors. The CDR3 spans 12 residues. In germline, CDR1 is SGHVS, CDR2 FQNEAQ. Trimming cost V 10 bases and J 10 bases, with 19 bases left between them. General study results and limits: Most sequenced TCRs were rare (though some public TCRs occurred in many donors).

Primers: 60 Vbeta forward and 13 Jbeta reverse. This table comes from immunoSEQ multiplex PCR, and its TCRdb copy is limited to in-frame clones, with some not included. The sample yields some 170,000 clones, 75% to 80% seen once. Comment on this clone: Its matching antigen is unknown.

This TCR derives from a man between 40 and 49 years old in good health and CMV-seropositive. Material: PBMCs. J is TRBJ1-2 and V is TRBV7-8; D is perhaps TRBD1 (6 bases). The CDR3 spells CAIGQRFSSYTF. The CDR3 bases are TGTGCCATCGGACAGAGATTTTCCTCCTACACCTTC.